This T cell receptor beta chain was retrieved from a study of post-analysis software for immune sequencing data. Broader study findings: The five TRBV segments detected at higher frequency in patients than in controls included TRBV5-6, TRBV5-1 and TRBV20-1.

This clonotype was seen more than once but under ten times. What it binds is unknown. CDR1 is MNHEY, CDR2 SMNVEV, per germline (reference sequence). This CDR3 comprises 15 residues. Deletions cut 2 bases from V and 4 bases from J, with 12 bases between. Incorporated into the TCR beta cDNA libraries were unique molecular identifiers, which served to reduce PCR and sequencing biases. TCRdb itself ran the PCR reads through MiXCR, one entry per CDR3 protein. This table holds some 690,000 distinct CDR3 sequences, 30% found once. Sequences were obtained from blood. This chain links TRBV27 with TRBJ2-1, with D perhaps matching TRBD2 (6 bases). The receptor was derived from a girl aged 5-17 years with multiple sclerosis. Here the CDR3 reads CASSLGRRGYNEQFF. Written as DNA, the CDR3 is TGTGCCAGCAGTTTAGGGCGGCGGGGATACAATGAGCAGTTCTTC.